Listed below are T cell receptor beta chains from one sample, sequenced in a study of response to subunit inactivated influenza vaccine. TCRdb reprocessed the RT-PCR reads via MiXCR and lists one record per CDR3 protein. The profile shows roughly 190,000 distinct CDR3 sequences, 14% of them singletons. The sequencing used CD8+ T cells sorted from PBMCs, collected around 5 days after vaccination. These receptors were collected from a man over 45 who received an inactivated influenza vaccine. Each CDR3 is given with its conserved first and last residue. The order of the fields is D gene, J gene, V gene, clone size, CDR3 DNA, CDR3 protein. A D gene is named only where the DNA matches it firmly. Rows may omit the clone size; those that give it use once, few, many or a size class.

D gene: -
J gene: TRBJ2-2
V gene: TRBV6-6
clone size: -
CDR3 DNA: TGTGCCAGCCTGAGGTTGGCCGGGGAGCTGTTTTTT
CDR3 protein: CASLRLAGELFF

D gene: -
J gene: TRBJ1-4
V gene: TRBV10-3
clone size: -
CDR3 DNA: TGTGCCATCAGTGAGTCGCCTGGTACTAATGAAAAACTGTTTTTT
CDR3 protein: CAISESPGTNEKLFF

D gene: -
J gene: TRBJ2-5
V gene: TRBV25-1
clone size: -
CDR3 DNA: TGTGCCAGCAGTAGGTCAGGGACCCAGTACTTC
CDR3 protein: CASSRSGTQYF

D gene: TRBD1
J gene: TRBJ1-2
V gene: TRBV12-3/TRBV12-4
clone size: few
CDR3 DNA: TGTGCCAGCAGAAGAGGGACAGGGATGAACTATGGCTACACCTTC
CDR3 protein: CASRRGTGMNYGYTF

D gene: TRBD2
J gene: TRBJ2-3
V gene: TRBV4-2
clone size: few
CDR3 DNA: TGTGCCAGCAGCCAAGAGGGACTAGCTGGTAGCACAGATACGCAGTATTTT
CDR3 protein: CASSQEGLAGSTDTQYF

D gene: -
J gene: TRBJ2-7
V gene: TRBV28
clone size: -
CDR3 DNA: TGTGCCAGCAGTTTAACGGTCCGCAGCCACGAGCAGTACTTC
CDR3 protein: CASSLTVRSHEQYF

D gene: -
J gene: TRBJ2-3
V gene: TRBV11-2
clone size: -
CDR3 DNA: TGTGCCAGCAGCTTAGATCAGGGGGGGGATACGCAGTATTTT
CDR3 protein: CASSLDQGGDTQYF

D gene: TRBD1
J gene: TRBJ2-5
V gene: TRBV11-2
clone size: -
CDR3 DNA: TGTGCCAGCAGCTTAGGACAGGGCCTCCAAGAGACCCAGTACTTC
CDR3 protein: CASSLGQGLQETQYF

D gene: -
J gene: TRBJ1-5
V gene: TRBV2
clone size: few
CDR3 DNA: TGTGCCAGCAGGCCGGACGGGAGATATAGCAATCAGCCCCAGCATTTT
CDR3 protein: CASRPDGRYSNQPQHF

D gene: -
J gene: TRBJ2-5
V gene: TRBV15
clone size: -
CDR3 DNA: TGTGCCACCAGCAGAGATGGTGGGCCCCAGGAGACCCAGTACTTC
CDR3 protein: CATSRDGGPQETQYF

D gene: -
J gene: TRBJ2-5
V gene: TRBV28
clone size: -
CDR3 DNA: TGTGCCAGCAGCCCAGAGACTTACCAAGAGACCCAGTACTTC
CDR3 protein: CASSPETYQETQYF

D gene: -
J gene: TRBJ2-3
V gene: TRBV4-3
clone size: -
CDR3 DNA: TGCGCCAGCAGCCAAGACCCCGCGGGATCTAGCACAGATACGCAGTATTTT
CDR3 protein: CASSQDPAGSSTDTQYF

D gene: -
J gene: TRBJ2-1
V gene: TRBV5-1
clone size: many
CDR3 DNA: TGCGCCAGCAGCTTGGCCGGTCTCCCCTACAATGAGCAGTTCTTC
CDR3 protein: CASSLAGLPYNEQFF

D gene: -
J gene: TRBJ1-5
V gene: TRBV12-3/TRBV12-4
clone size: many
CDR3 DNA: TGTGCCAGCAGTGGGAGGGATTATAGCAATCAGCCCCAGCATTTT
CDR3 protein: CASSGRDYSNQPQHF

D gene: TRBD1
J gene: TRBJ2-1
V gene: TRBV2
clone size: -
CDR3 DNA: TGTGCCAGCCCGGGACAGGGCAACAATGAGCAGTTCTTC
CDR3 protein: CASPGQGNNEQFF

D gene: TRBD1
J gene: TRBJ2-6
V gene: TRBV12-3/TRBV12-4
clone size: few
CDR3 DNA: TGTGCCAGCAGCCTAACCCGGACAGGGGGGGGAGGACTGACTTTC
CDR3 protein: CASSLTRTGGGGLTF

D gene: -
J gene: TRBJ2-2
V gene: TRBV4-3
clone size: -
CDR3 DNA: -
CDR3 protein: CASSHGQNTGSCFF

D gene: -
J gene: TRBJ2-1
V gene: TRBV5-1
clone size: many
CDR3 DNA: TGCGCCAGCAGCTTGACAGGGTCCAATGAGCAGTTCTTC
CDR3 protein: CASSLTGSNEQFF

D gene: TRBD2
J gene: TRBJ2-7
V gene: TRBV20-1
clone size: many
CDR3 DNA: TGCAGTGCTAGAATAGACAAGGCTAGCGGGTTCTCCTACGAGCAGTACTTC
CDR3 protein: CSARIDKASGFSYEQYF

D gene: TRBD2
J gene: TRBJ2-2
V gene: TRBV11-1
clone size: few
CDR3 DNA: TGTGCCAGCAGCTCCACCATATCGACCTCTAGCGGGGGAGGCACCGGGGAGCTGTTTTTT
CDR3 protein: CASSSTISTSSGGGTGELFF

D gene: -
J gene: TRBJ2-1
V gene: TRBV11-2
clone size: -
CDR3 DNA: TGTGCCAGCAGCCTCCCACTCGGCACAGACTCCTACAATGAGCAGTTCTTC
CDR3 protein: CASSLPLGTDSYNEQFF